One sample yielded the 16 T cell receptor beta chains listed below, sequenced in a study of T cells in Graves' hyperthyroidism and ophthalmopathy. Regions amplified from RNA transcripts were the TCR beta CDR3 regions. First-round RT-PCR of the TCR CDR3 relied on the HTBI primer set. From the multiplex PCR reads, TCRdb called clonotypes with MiXCR, one entry per CDR3 protein. Seen here are a few hundred thousand distinct CDR3 sequences, around an eighth observed once, and the top ten hold roughly 20%. Sequences were obtained from blood. The source of these receptors is a man aged 25-40 years with Graves' hyperthyroidism that later progressed to Graves' ophthalmopathy.

This clonotype occurred a few times. The chain employs TRBV28 and TRBJ1-6; the D is unclear. The V end lost 5 bases, the J end lost 6 bases, and 11 bases lay between the germline ends. The CDR3 runs 14 residues. Germline loops: CDR1 MDHEN, CDR2 SYDVKM. CDR3 residues: CASSPPVFNSPLHF. The CDR3 DNA reads TGTGCCAGCAGTCCCCCGGTATTTAATTCACCCCTCCACTTT. Full variable domain (rest looked up from reference TRBV28 and TRBJ1-6): DVKVTQSSRYLVKRTGEKVFLECVQDMDHENMFWYRQDPGLGLRLIYFSYDVKMKEKGDIPEGYSVSREKKERFSLILESASTNQTSMYLCASSPPVFNSPLHFGNGTRLTVT.

This clonotype was recorded a few times. The genes are TRBV29-1 and TRBJ2-7; perhaps TRBD2 as D (7 bases). Germline V CDR1 and CDR2: SQVTM, ANQGSEA. Trimming took off 3 bases at V and 4 bases at J, with 13 bases between the two ends. The CDR3 is 13 residues long. The CDR3, as DNA: TGCAGCGTTGAGGAGGGGGGGCCGTACGAGCAGTACTTC. It codes for CSVEEGGPYEQYF.

In its sample, this clonotype was seen many times. V and J are TRBV7-9 and TRBJ1-2, with D possibly being TRBD1 (5 bases). The germline CDR1 and CDR2 sequences are SEHNR and FQNEAQ (reference sequence). This CDR3 is built from 13 residues. Trimming shortened V by 3 bases and J by 7 bases, and 12 bases separated the two germline ends. The DNA for the CDR3 is TGTGCCAGCAGCTTGGGGCGGGATGGTGGCTACACCTTC. Protein: CASSLGRDGGYTF.

There are many counts of this clonotype. This chain connects TRBV5-1 to TRBJ2-5, with D perhaps TRBD1 (6 bases). The V gene lost 0 bases and the J gene lost 5 bases, with 17 bases spanning the gap. The germline V gene encodes CDR1 SGHRS and CDR2 YFSETQ. CDR3 length: 16 amino acids. The CDR3 nucleotides are TGCGCCAGCAGCTTGGCGCCACAGGGATCCGGGGAGACCCAGTACTTC. The encoded protein is CASSLAPQGSGETQYF.

This clonotype was counted ten times or more. The V call is TRBV12-3 or TRBV12-4, the J call TRBJ2-1, with 9 nucleotides matching TRBD2. This CDR3 has 14 residues. V lost 7 bases, J lost 7 bases, and 8 bases stayed unmatched. Here the CDR3 reads CASTRAGGLNEQFF. The CDR3 DNA follows: TGTGCCAGCACTAGGGCGGGGGGGCTGAATGAGCAGTTCTTC.

This clonotype was seen at least ten times. The V call is TRBV27, the J call TRBJ2-1; 8 bases fit TRBD2. The length of the CDR3 is 14 residues. The ends lost 5 bases at V and 8 bases at J; junction bases unmatched: 8. Germline CDR1 is MNHEY and CDR2 is SMNVEV (reference sequence). The CDR3 loop reads CASSRKKTSDEQFF. Here the CDR3 DNA reads TGTGCCAGCAGTCGGAAGAAGACTAGCGATGAGCAGTTCTTC.

V usage is TRBV2 and J usage is TRBJ2-1, with 12 bases lining up with TRBD2. V gave up 5 bases and J gave up 9 bases; unmatched junction bases: 8. The germline CDR1 and CDR2 sequences are SNHLY and FYNNEI. The CDR3 loop spans 15 amino acids. Here the CDR3 DNA reads TGTGCCAGCAGTAGACTAGCGGGGGAGGACAGTGAGCAGTTCTTC. It translates to CASSRLAGEDSEQFF.

The CDR3 DNA follows: TGTGCCTGGAGCGCCGATAGCGGGGAGCTGTTTTTT. It specifies CAWSADSGELFF. The V gene is TRBV30, the J gene TRBJ2-2; D ambiguous. The CDR3 spans 12 residues. The V end was cut by 3 bases, the J end by 7 bases, with 9 bases between. Looked up from germline, CDR1 is GTSNPN and CDR2 is SVGIG (reference sequence).

This sequence joins TRBV12-3 or TRBV12-4 and TRBJ2-7; 9 positions match TRBD1. The length of the CDR3 is 15 residues. Germline trimming cut 4 bases from V and 3 bases from J; bases unmatched to any gene: 7. The CDR3 DNA reads TGTGCCAGCAGTTCCAGACAGGGGGGGAACTACGAGCAGTACTTC. Protein: CASSSRQGGNYEQYF.

This clonotype showed up many times. V gene TRBV20-1 combines with J gene TRBJ2-7; no firm D call. The CDR3 sequence is 12 residues long. CDR1 is DFQATT and CDR2 is SNEGSKA in the germline V gene (reference sequence). CDR3 DNA: TGCAGATCCGGAACCCCATCCTACGAGCAGTACTTC. It codes for CRSGTPSYEQYF.

At least ten counts were recorded for this clonotype. CDR3 nucleotide sequence: TGTGCCAGCAGCTTAATACCTGAGCCTTACTACAATGAGCAGTTCTTC. Translation gives CASSLIPEPYYNEQFF. The chain recombines TRBV11-3 with TRBJ2-1; D unresolved. Trimming removed 2 bases from V and 3 bases from J, with 14 bases in between. This CDR3 comprises 16 residues. The germline gives CDR1 SGHNT, CDR2 YENEEA.

This clonotype was picked up a small number of times. The chain uses TRBV7-6 and TRBJ1-2; no reliable D call. Germline CDR1 reads SGHVS; CDR2 reads FNYEAQ. The V gene lost 1 base and the J gene lost 4 bases, with 16 bases spanning the gap. The CDR3 totals 16 residues. DNA for the CDR3: TGTGCCAGCAGCTTAGAGAGTTCCCAGACCGCCTATGGCTACACCTTC. This encodes CASSLESSQTAYGYTF.

This clonotype was observed a few times. The chain is built from TRBV24-1 and TRBJ2-1; the match to TRBD1 covers 7 bases. Per the germline V gene, CDR1 is KGHDR and CDR2 is SFDVKD. J was trimmed by 8 bases and V by 1 base; bases with no gene match: 7. The CDR3 covers 15 residues. The CDR3 loop reads CATSDFEQGRDEQFF. The CDR3 nucleotides read TGTGCCACCAGTGATTTCGAACAGGGGCGCGATGAGCAGTTCTTC.

This clonotype was recorded at least ten times. The gene calls are TRBV3-1 and TRBJ2-2; possible D gene TRBD2, 6 bases. V was trimmed by 0 bases and J by 13 bases, leaving 15 bases between them. CDR1 is LGHDT and CDR2 is YNNKEL in the germline V gene (reference sequence). The CDR3 extends over 14 amino acids. The CDR3 spells CASSQEKGRRVLFF. The CDR3 DNA follows: TGTGCCAGCAGCCAAGAAAAAGGTCGGAGGGTGCTGTTTTTT.

Worth noting for this clonotype: It may be a read error: a sequence one base away is much more abundant. The chain links TRBV6-1 to TRBJ2-7, with TRBD1 matching over 8 bases. The CDR3 covers 13 residues. From germline, CDR1 is MNHNS and CDR2 SASEGT. V lost 4 bases and J lost 8; bases outside the gene matches: 7. This CDR3 reads CASSVDRGDKQYF. The DNA of the CDR3 is TGTGCCAGCAGTGTCGACAGGGGAGACAAGCAGTACTTC.

This clonotype was seen a handful of times. The chain links TRBV12-5 to TRBJ1-6, with unresolved D. Germline V lookup: CDR1 LGHNT, CDR2 FRNRAP. Trimming cost V 6 bases and J 8 bases, with 14 bases left between them. CDR3 size: 14 residues. The chain's CDR3 is CASGGSLGYSPLHF. The CDR3 DNA sequence: TGTGCTAGTGGCGGATCATTAGGTTATTCACCCCTCCACTTT.